These 10 T cell receptor beta chains originate from one sample sequenced in a study of blood T cell repertoires in COVID-19. TCRdb keeps only in-frame clones here, not all; method: immunoSEQ multiplex PCR. This repertoire shows around 60,000 clones, 80% to 85% found once; its top ten account for about 16%. Source material: peripheral blood. The receptors originated from a man between 60 and 70 years old with COVID-19, enrolled during active disease.

The chain links TRBV6-5 to TRBJ1-2; 7 positions match TRBD1. The CDR3 has 15 residues. CDR1 is MNHEY and CDR2 is SVGAGI in the germline V gene. With V trimmed by 5 bases and J by 5 bases, 11 bases remained unmatched. The CDR3 loop is CASSTRTGVDYGYTF. CDR3 DNA sequence: TGTGCCAGCAGTACCCGGACAGGAGTAGATTATGGCTACACCTTC.

The genes are TRBV4-2 and TRBJ1-1, with 11 bases aligning to TRBD1. Germline V lookup: CDR1 LGHNA, CDR2 YNFKEQ. The CDR3 is made up of 16 amino acids. J was trimmed by 5 bases and V by 0 bases; bases with no gene match: 5. The CDR3 spells CASSQEGTGGMTEAFF. In DNA, the CDR3 is TGTGCCAGCAGCCAAGAAGGGACAGGGGGGATGACTGAAGCTTTCTTT.

This clone has only one observation. The chain carries TRBV9 and TRBJ2-5, with 13 bases aligning to TRBD2. CDR1 and CDR2 from the germline V gene are SGDLS and YYNGEE. The CDR3 loop spans 15 amino acids. After removal of 4 bases from V and 3 bases from J, the junction contained 3 bases not matched to a gene. The CDR3: CASSHGTSGEETQYF. The CDR3 DNA reads TGTGCCAGCAGCCACGGGACTAGCGGGGAAGAGACCCAGTACTTC.

In its sample, this clone was seen once. This chain connects TRBV6-5 to TRBJ1-3; 9 bases match TRBD1. This CDR3 spans 15 amino acids. Germline V lookup: CDR1 MNHEY, CDR2 SVGAGI. V shed 0 bases and J 8 bases; nucleotides not matched to a gene: 5. The CDR3 loop reads CASSYSKTGGYTIYF. CDR3 nucleotides: TGTGCCAGCAGTTACTCGAAGACAGGGGGATACACCATATATTTT.

V gene TRBV6-1 combines with J gene TRBJ1-5, with D maybe TRBD1 (6 bases). The ends were cut back, 3 bases at V and 6 bases at J, with 21 bases in the middle. CDR1 and CDR2 (germline): MNHNS, SASEGT. The CDR3 sequence is 17 residues long. This chain's CDR3 is CASSEGAGSTFLQPQHF. DNA of the CDR3: TGTGCCAGCAGTGAGGGGGCAGGGTCTACCTTCCTTCAGCCCCAGCATTTT.

V usage is TRBV7-3 and J usage is TRBJ2-3, with D unclear. Germline V gene data show CDR1 as SGHTA and CDR2 as FQGTGA. Trimming removed 4 bases from V and 0 bases from J, with 11 bases in between. The CDR3 length is 15 residues. This CDR3 is CASSSQVDSTDTQYF. For the CDR3, the DNA is TGTGCCAGCAGCTCCCAGGTCGATAGCACAGATACGCAGTATTTT.

There are a few counts of this clone. The V gene is TRBV5-5, the J gene TRBJ2-7; 14 bases are a match to TRBD2. There are 16 residues in the CDR3. The trim removed 0 bases at V and 6 bases at J, leaving 5 bases unmatched. CDR1 is SGHKS and CDR2 is YYEKEE in the germline V gene (reference sequence). This chain's CDR3 is CASSLGGLAGVGEQYF. The CDR3 coding sequence is TGTGCCAGCAGCTTGGGGGGACTAGCGGGAGTAGGCGAGCAGTACTTC.

This clone was observed a single time. The chain uses TRBV5-1 and TRBJ2-7; a weak D match, TRBD1 (6 bases). The CDR3 runs to 14 residues. The V end lost 4 bases, the J end lost 0 bases, and 11 bases lay between the germline ends. CDR1 and CDR2 (germline): SGHRS, YFSETQ. The CDR3 DNA reads TGCGCCAGCAGCATTGACAGGAGCTCCTACGAGCAGTACTTC. Translating it yields CASSIDRSSYEQYF.

This chain uses TRBV29-1 with TRBJ2-2, with 7 bases fitting TRBD2. J lost 7 bases, V lost 4 bases, and 3 bases had no gene match. The germline V gene encodes CDR1 SQVTM and CDR2 ANQGSEA. This CDR3 contains 12 residues. The CDR3 nucleotides read TGCAGCGTTGGGACTAGTGGCGGGGAGCTGTTTTTT. It translates to CSVGTSGGELFF.

The chain uses TRBV15 and TRBJ2-5; TRBD1 matches 8 bases. CDR1 is LNHNV and CDR2 is YYDKDF in the germline V gene (reference sequence). This CDR3 is built from 16 residues. Losses at the gene ends were 0 bases for V and 6 bases for J; bases not matched to a gene: 9. Here the CDR3 reads CATSRDRTGTGQTQYF. The CDR3, as DNA: TGTGCCACCAGCAGAGACCGGACAGGGACGGGACAGACCCAGTACTTC.